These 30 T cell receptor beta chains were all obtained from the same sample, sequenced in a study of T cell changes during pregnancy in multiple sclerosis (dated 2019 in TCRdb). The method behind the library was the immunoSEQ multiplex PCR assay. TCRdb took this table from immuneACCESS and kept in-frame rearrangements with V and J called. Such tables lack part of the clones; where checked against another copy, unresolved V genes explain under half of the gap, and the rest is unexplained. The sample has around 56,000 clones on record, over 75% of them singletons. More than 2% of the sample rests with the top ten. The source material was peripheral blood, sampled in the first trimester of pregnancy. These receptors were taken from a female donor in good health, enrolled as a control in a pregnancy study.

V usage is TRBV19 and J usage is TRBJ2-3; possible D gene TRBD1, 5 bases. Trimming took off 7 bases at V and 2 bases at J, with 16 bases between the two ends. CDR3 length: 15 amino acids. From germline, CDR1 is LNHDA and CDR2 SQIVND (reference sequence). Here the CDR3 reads CASNNDRANTDTQYF. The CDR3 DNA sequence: TGTGCCAGTAACAACGACAGAGCCAACACAGATACGCAGTATTTT. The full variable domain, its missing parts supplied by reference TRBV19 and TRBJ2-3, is DGGITQSPKYLFRKEGQNVTLSCEQNLNHDAMYWYRQDPGQGLRLIYYSQIVNDFQKGDIAEGYSVSREKKESFPLTVTSAQKNPTAFYLCASNNDRANTDTQYFGPGTRLTVL.

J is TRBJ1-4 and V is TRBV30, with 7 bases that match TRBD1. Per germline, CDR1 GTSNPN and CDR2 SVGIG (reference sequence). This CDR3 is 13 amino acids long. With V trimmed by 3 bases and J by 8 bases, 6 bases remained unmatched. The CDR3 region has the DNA TGTGCCTGGAGCCGGGACAGACGAGAAAAACTGTTTTTT. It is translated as CAWSRDRREKLFF.

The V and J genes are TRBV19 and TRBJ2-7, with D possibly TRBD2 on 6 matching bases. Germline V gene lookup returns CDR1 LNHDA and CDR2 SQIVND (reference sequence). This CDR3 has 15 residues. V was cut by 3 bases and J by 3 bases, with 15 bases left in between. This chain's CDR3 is CASSIREAGLYEQYF. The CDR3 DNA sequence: TGTGCCAGTAGTATCAGGGAAGCGGGCCTCTACGAGCAGTACTTC.

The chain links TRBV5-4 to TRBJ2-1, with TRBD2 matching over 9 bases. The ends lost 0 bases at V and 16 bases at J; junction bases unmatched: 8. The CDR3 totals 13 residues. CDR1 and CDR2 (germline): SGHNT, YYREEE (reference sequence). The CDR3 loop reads CASSLVGTSFFFF. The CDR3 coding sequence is TGTGCCAGCAGCTTGGTCGGGACTAGCTTCTTCTTCTTC.

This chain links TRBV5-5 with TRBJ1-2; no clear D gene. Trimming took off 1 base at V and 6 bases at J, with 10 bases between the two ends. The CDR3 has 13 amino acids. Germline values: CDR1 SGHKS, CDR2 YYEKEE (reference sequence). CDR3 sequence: CASSLSEGDGYTF. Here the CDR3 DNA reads TGTGCCAGCAGCTTGTCTGAAGGAGATGGCTACACCTTC.

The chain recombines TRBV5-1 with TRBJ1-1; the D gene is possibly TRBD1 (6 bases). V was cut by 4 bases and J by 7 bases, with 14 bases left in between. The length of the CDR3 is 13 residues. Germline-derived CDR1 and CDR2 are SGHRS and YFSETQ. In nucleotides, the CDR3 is TGCGCCAGCAGCACCACACAGGGAAGTGAAGCTTTCTTT. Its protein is CASSTTQGSEAFF.

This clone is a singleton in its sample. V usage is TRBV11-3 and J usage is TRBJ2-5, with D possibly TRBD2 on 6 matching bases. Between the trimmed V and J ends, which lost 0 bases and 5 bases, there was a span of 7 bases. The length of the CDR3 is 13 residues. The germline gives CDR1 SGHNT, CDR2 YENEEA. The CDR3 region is CASSLEGGETQYF. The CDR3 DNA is TGTGCCAGCAGCTTAGAGGGAGGCGAGACCCAGTACTTC. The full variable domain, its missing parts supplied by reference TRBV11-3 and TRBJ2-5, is EAGVVQSPRYKIIEKKQPVAFWCNPISGHNTLYWYLQNLGQGPELLIRYENEEAVDDSQLPKDRFSAERLKGVDSTLKIQPAELGDSAVYLCASSLEGGETQYFGPGTRLLVL.

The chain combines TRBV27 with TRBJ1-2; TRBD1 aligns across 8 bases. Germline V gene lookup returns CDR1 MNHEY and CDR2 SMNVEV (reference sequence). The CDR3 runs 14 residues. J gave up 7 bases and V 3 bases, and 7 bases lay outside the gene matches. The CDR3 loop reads CASSLDRASGGYTF. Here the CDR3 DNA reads TGTGCCAGCAGTTTGGACAGGGCAAGCGGTGGCTACACCTTC.

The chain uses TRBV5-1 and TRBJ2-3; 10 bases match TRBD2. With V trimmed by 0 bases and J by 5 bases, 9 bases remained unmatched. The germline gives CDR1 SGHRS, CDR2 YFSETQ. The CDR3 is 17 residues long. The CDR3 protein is CASSLGQLAGAIDTQYF. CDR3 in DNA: TGCGCCAGCAGCTTGGGTCAGCTAGCGGGAGCGATAGATACGCAGTATTTT.

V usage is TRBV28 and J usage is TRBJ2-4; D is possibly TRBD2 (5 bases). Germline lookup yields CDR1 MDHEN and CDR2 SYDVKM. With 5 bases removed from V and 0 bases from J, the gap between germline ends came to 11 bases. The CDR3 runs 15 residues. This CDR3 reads CASSPPGVAKNIQYF. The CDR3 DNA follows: TGTGCCAGCAGTCCACCCGGGGTAGCCAAAAACATTCAGTACTTC.

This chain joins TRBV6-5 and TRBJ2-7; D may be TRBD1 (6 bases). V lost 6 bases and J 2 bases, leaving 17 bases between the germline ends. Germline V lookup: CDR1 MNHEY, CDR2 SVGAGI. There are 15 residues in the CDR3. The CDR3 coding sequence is TGTGCCAGCAGGGTCGGACAGCTTATGGCCTACGAGCAGTACTTC. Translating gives CASRVGQLMAYEQYF.

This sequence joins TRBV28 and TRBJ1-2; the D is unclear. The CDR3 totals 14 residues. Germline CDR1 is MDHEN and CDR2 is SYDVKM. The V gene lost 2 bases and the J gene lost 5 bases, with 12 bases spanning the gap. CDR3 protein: CASSLTSEVYGYTF. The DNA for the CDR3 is TGTGCCAGCAGTTTAACCAGCGAGGTTTATGGCTACACCTTC.

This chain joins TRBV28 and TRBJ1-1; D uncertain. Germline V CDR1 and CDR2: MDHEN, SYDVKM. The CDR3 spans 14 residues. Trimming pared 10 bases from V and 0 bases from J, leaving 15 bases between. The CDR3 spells CAILPQKVNTEAFF. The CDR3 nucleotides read TGTGCCATTTTACCCCAGAAAGTGAACACTGAAGCTTTCTTT. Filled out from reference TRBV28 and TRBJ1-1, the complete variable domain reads DVKVTQSSRYLVKRTGEKVFLECVQDMDHENMFWYRQDPGLGLRLIYFSYDVKMKEKGDIPEGYSVSREKKERFSLILESASTNQTSMYLCAILPQKVNTEAFFGQGTRLTVV.

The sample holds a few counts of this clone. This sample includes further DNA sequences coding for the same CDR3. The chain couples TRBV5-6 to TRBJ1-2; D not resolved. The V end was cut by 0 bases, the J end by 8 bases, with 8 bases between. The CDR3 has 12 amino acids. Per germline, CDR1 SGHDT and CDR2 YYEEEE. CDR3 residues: CASSLGQSGYTF. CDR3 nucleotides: TGTGCCAGCAGCTTGGGGCAGTCCGGCTACACCTTC.

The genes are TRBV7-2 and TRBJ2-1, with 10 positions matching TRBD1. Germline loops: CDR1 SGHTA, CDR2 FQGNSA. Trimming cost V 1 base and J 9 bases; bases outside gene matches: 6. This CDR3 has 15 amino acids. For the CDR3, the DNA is TGTGCCAGCAGCTTAGGGACCGGGACAGGGGCTGAGCAGTTCTTC. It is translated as CASSLGTGTGAEQFF.

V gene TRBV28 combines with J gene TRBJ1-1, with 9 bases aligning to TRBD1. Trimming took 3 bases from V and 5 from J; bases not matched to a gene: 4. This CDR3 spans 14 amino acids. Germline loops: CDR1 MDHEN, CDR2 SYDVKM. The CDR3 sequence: CASSFGDRVTEAFF. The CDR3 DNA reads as TGTGCCAGCAGTTTTGGGGACAGGGTAACTGAAGCTTTCTTT.

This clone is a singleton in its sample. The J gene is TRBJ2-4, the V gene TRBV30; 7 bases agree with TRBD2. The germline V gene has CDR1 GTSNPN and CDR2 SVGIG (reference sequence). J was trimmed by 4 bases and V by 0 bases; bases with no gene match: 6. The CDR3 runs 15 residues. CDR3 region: CAWSVLGGRKNIQYF. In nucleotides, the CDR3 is TGTGCCTGGAGTGTCCTGGGGGGGAGGAAAAACATTCAGTACTTC.

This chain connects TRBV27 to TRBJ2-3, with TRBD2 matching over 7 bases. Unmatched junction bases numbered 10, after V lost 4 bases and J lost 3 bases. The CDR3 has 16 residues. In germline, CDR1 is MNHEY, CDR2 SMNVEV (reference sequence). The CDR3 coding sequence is TGTGCCAGCAGTTCCCCCCGGCGGGAGAGGACAGATACGCAGTATTTT. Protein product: CASSSPRRERTDTQYF.

The CDR3 reads CASTNTGVDGYTF. CDR3 bases: TGTGCCAGTACTAACACAGGGGTAGATGGCTACACCTTC. V and J are TRBV19 and TRBJ1-2; 7 bases line up with TRBD1. Germline V gives CDR1 LNHDA, CDR2 SQIVND (reference sequence). The CDR3 runs to 13 residues. Unmatched junction bases numbered 8, after V lost 7 bases and J lost 6 bases.

The CDR3 is CASSNSGGETQYF. CDR3 nucleotide sequence: TGCGCCAGCAGTAATAGCGGGGGAGAGACCCAGTACTTC. This chain uses TRBV5-1 with TRBJ2-5; TRBD2 matches 9 bases. The CDR3 is 13 residues long. J lost 4 bases, V lost 5 bases, and 3 bases had no gene match. Germline CDR1 is SGHRS and CDR2 is YFSETQ.

DNA of the CDR3: TGTGCCAGCAGCTCTGACAGATCCTATGGCTACACCTTC. Amino acids: CASSSDRSYGYTF. V usage is TRBV7-9 and J usage is TRBJ1-2; a possible D gene is TRBD1 (5 bases). This CDR3 comprises 13 residues. The V end was cut by 4 bases, the J end by 4 bases, with 10 bases between. CDR1 and CDR2 (germline): SEHNR, FQNEAQ (reference sequence).

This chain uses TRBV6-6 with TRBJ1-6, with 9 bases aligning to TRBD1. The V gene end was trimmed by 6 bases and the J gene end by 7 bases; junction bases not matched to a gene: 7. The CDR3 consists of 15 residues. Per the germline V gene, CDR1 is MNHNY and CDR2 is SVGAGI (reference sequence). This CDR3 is CASSSSGTGNSPLHF. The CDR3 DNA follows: TGTGCCAGCAGCAGTTCCGGGACAGGGAATTCACCCCTCCACTTT.

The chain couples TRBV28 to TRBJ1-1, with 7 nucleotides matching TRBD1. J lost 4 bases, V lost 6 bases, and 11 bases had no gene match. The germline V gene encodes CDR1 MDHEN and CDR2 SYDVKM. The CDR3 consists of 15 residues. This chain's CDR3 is CASSSEPTGSTEAFF. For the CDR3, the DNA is TGTGCCAGCAGCAGTGAACCGACAGGGAGCACTGAAGCTTTCTTT.

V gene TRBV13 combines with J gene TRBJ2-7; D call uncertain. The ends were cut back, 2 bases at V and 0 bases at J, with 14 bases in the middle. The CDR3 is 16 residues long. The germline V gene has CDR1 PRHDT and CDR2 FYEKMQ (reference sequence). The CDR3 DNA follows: TGTGCCAGCAGCTTACGTCTAGGTGCGAGCTCCTACGAGCAGTACTTC. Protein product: CASSLRLGASSYEQYF.

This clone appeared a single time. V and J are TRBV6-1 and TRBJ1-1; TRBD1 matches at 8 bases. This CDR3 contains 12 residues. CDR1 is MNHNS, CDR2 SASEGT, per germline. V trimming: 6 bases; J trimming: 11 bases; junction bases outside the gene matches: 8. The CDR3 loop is CASSQQGERAFF. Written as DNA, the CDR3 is TGTGCCAGCAGCCAACAGGGGGAGAGGGCTTTCTTT.

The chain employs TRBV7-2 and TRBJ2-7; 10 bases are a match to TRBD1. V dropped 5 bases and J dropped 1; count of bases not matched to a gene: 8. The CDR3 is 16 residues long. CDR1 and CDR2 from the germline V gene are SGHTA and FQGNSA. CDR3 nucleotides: TGTGCCAGCAGCGAACCGGGACAGGGGTCTTCCTACGAGCAGTACTTC. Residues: CASSEPGQGSSYEQYF.

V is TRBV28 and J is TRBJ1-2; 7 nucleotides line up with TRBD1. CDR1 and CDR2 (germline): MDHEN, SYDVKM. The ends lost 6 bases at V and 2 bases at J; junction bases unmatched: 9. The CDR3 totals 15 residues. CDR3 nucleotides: TGTGCCAGCAGACCTACAGGGGAACTAAACTATGGCTACACCTTC. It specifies CASRPTGELNYGYTF.

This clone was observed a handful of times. The CDR3 spells CASSEWSGDYTGELFF. The CDR3 nucleotides are TGTGCCAGCAGTGAATGGAGCGGGGACTACACCGGGGAGCTGTTTTTT. The chain carries TRBV6-1 and TRBJ2-2; the match to TRBD2 covers 7 bases. CDR1 MNHNS and CDR2 SASEGT come from the germline V gene. The CDR3 is 16 residues long. J lost 3 bases, V lost 2 bases, and 6 bases had no gene match.

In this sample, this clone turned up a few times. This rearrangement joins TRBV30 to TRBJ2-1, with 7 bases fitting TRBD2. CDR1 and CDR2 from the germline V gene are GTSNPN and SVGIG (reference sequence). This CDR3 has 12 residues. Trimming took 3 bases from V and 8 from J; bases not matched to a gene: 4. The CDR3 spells CAWSGAGDEQFF. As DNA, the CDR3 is TGTGCCTGGAGCGGGGCGGGGGATGAGCAGTTCTTC.

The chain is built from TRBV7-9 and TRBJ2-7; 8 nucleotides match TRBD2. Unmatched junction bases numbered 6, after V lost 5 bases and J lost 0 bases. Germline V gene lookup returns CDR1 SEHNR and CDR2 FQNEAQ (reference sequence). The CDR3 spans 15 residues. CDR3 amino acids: CASSRSGSPSYEQYF. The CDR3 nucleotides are TGTGCCAGCAGCCGAAGCGGGAGTCCCTCCTACGAGCAGTACTTC.